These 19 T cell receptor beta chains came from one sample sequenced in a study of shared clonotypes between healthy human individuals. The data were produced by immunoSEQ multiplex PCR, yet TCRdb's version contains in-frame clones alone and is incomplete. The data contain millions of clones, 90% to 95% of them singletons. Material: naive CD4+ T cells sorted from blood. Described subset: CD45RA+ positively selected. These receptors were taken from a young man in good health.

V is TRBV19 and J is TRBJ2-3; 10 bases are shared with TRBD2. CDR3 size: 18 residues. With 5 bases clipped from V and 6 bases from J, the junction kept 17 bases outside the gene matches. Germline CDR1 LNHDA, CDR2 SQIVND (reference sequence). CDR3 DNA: TGTGCCAGTAGTCGAGCAACTAGCGGGGCCCCGGGAAGGGATACGCAGTATTTT. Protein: CASSRATSGAPGRDTQYF.

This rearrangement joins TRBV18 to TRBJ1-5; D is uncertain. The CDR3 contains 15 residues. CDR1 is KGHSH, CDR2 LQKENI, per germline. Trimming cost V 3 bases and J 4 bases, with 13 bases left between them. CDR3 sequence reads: CASSPPGLANQPQHF. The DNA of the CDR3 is TGTGCCAGCTCACCCCCGGGTCTCGCAAATCAGCCCCAGCATTTT.

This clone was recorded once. The CDR3: CASRGPNYNEQFF. CDR3 DNA sequence: TGCGCCAGCAGGGGACCAAACTACAATGAGCAGTTCTTC. This sequence joins TRBV5-1 and TRBJ2-1; either TRBD1 or TRBD2 may fit D (5 bases each). From germline, CDR1 is SGHRS and CDR2 YFSETQ. Trimming cost V 5 bases and J 3 bases, with 9 bases left between them. CDR3 length: 13 amino acids.

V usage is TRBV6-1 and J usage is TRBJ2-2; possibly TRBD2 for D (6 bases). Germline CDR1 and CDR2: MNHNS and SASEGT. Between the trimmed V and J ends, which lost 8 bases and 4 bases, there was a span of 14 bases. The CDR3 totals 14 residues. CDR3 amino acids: CASRRDAVTGELFF. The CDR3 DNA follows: TGTGCCAGCCGGCGGGACGCGGTCACCGGGGAGCTGTTTTTT.

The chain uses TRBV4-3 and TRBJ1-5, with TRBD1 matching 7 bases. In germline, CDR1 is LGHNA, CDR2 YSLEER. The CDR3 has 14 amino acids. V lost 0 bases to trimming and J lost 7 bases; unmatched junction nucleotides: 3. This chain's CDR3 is CASSQETGRQPQHF. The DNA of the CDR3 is TGCGCCAGCAGCCAAGAGACAGGGAGGCAGCCCCAGCATTTT.

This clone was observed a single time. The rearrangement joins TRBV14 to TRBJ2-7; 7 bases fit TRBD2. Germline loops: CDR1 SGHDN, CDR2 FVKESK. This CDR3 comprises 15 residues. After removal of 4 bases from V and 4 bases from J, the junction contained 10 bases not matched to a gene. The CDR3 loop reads CASSLISTGGYEQYF. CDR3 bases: TGTGCCAGCAGCCTAATATCCACCGGGGGGTACGAGCAGTACTTC.

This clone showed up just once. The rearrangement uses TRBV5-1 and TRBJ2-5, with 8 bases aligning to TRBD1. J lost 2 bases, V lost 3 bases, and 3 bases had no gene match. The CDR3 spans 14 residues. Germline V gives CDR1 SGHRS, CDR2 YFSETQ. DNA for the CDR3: TGCGCCAGCAGCTATGGACAGGGTCAAGAGACCCAGTACTTC. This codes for CASSYGQGQETQYF.

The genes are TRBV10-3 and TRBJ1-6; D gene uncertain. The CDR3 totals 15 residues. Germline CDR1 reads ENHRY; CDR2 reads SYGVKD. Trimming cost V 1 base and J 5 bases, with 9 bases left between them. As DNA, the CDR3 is TGTGCCATCAGTGAGTTGGAGGGCGATAATTCACCCCTCCACTTT. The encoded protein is CAISELEGDNSPLHF.

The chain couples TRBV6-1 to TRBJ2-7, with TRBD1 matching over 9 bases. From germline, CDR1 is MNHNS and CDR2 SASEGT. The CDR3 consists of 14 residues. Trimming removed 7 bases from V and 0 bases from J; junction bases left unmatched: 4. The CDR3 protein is CASNRQGVSYEQYF. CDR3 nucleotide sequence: TGTGCCAGCAATCGACAGGGGGTCTCCTACGAGCAGTACTTC.

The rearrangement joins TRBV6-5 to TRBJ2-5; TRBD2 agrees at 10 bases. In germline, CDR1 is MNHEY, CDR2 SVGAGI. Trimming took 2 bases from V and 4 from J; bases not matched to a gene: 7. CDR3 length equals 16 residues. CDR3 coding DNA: TGTGCCAGCAGTTACGGTCCAGCGGGAGGGGTAGAGACCCAGTACTTC. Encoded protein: CASSYGPAGGVETQYF.

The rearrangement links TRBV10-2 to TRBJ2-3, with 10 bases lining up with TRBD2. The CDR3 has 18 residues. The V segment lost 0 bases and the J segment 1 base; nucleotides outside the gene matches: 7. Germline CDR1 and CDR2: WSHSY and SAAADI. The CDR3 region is CASSESPGLATGTDTQYF. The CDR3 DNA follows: TGCGCCAGCAGTGAGTCACCGGGACTAGCGACCGGCACAGATACGCAGTATTTT.

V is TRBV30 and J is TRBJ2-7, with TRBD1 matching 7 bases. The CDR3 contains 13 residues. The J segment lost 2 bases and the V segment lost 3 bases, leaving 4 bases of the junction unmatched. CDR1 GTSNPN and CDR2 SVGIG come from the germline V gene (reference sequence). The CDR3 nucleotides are TGTGCCTGGAGGGTCACAGGGGCCTACGAGCAGTACTTC. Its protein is CAWRVTGAYEQYF.

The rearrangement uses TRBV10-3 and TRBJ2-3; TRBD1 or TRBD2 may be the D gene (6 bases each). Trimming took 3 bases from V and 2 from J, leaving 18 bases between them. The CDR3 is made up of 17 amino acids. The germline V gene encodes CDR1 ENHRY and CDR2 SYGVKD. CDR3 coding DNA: TGTGCCATCAGTGAAACCTTCCAGGGGACTTCCACAGATACGCAGTATTTT. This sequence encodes CAISETFQGTSTDTQYF.

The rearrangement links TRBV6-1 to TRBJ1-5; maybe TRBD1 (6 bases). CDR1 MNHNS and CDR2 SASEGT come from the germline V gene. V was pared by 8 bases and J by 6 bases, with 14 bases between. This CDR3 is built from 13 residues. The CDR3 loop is CASAITGTQPQHF. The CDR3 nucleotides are TGTGCCAGCGCCATCACAGGGACTCAGCCCCAGCATTTT.

The DNA for the CDR3 is TGTGCCTGGAGCAACCGAGGGACAGGGCGAAACACCATATATTTT. Amino acid sequence: CAWSNRGTGRNTIYF. V is TRBV30 and J is TRBJ1-3, with 9 positions matching TRBD1. Germline CDR1 is GTSNPN and CDR2 is SVGIG (reference sequence). The junction had 8 bases not matched to a gene; V was cut back by 3 bases and J by 5 bases. There are 15 residues in the CDR3.

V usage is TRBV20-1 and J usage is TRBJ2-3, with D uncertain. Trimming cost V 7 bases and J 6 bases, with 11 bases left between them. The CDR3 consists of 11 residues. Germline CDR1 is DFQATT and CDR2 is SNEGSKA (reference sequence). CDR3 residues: CSGLKGDTQYF. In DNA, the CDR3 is TGCAGTGGTCTCAAAGGGGATACGCAGTATTTT.

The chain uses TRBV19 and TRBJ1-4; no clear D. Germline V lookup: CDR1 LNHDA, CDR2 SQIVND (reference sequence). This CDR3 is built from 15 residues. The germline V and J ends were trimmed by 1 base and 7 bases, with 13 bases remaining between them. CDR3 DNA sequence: TGTGCCAGTAGTATAGGGTCTCAAGCCCTTGAAAAACTGTTTTTT. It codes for CASSIGSQALEKLFF.

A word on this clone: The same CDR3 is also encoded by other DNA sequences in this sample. CDR3 in DNA: TGTGCCAGCAGCTCTCGGGAGACCCAGTACTTC. It is translated as CASSSRETQYF. V usage is TRBV6-5 and J usage is TRBJ2-5; D remains unclear. The CDR3 runs 11 residues. The germline gives CDR1 MNHEY, CDR2 SVGAGI. V was cut by 6 bases and J by 5 bases, with 7 bases left in between.

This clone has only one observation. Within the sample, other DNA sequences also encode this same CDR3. The CDR3 region has the DNA TGCGCCAGCAGCTTTGGACAGGGGAGCAACGAGCAGTACTTC. This gives the protein CASSFGQGSNEQYF. V usage is TRBV5-1 and J usage is TRBJ2-7; 9 bases are a match to TRBD1. Per germline, CDR1 SGHRS and CDR2 YFSETQ. The CDR3 is 14 residues long. V was clipped by 2 bases and J by 5 bases; unmatched bases: 5.